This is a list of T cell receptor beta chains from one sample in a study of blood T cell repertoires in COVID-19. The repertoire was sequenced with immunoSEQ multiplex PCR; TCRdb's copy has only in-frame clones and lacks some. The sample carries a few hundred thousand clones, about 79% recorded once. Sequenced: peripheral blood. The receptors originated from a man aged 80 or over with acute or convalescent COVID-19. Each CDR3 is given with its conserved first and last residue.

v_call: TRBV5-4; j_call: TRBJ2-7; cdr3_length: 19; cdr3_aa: CASSLGGRVAGGPSREQYF
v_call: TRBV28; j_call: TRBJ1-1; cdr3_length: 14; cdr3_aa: CASSPSGQHPTAFF
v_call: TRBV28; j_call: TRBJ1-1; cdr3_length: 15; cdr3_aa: CASSQAAKGLRLAFF
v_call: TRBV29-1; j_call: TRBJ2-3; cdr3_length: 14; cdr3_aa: CSVEGAGGDLTQYF
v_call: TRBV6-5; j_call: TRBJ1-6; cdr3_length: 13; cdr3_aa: CASRSLTGQPLHF
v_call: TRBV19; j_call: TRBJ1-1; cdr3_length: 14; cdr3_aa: CASSHRGANTEAFF
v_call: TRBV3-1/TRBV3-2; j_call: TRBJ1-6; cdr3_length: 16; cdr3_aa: CASSRTGSSYNSPLHF
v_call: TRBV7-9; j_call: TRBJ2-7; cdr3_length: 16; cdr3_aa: CASSLSPGRAQYEQYF
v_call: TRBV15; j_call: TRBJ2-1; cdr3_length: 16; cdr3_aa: CATSRLLAGGPREQFF
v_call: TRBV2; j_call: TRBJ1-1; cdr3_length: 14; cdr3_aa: CASSLLGSNTEAFF
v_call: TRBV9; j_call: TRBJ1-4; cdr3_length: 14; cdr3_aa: CASSVSQGNEKLFF
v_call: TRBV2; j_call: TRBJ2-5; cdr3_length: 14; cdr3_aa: CASSPDQGRETQYF
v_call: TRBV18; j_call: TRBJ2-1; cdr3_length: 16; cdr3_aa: CASSPQGDYSYNEQFF
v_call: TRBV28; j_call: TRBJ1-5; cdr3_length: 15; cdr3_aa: CASSFYKDRGQPQHF
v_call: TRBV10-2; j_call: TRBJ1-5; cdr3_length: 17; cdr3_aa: CASTRGTQDTSNQPQHF
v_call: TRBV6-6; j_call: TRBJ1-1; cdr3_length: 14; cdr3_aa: CASSRQGRNTEAFF
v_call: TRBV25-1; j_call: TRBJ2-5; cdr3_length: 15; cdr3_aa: CASSEYGTAIETQYF
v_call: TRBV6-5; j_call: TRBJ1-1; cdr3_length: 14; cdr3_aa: CASRPGTANTEAFF
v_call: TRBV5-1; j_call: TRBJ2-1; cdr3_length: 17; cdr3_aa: CASSYTQGARTLGEQFF
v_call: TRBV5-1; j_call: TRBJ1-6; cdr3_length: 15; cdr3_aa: CASSLAGRGGSPLHF
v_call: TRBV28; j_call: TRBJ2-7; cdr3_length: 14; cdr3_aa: CASSTRQGLYEQYF
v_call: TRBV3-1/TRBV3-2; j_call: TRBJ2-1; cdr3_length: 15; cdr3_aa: CASSLAGTLYNEQFF